One and the same sample provided the 30 T cell receptor beta chains below, sequenced in a study of T-cell memory formation after mild COVID-19. One entry per CDR3 protein, called by TCRdb with MiXCR from the 5' RACE reads. The sample contains approximately 180,000 distinct CDR3 sequences, 15% to 20% of which appear only once. The sample consisted of PBMCs or a T cell subset sorted from them (not recorded which). The receptors originated from an adult woman who had mild COVID-19 (a few samples of this study predate the infection). Cell type and time point are not known.

This chain connects TRBV7-9 to TRBJ1-2; D gene unclear. V shed 7 bases and J shed 8 bases, with 23 bases lying between them. The CDR3 extends over 15 amino acids. Per germline, CDR1 SEHNR and CDR2 FQNEAQ (reference sequence). The CDR3 spells CASTVLGPGAQGYTF. The CDR3 nucleotides are TGTGCCAGCACCGTACTAGGTCCGGGCGCGCAGGGCTACACCTTC.

There are a few counts of this clonotype. This chain joins TRBV11-2 and TRBJ2-3; tentative D call: TRBD1 (6 bases). The CDR3 contains 16 residues. The V and J ends lost 5 bases and 2 bases respectively, with 17 bases between them. CDR1 and CDR2 (germline): SGHAT, FQNNGV. In nucleotides, the CDR3 is TGTGCCAGCAGCCCGAGGCAGGGGTCCGTCACAGATACGCAGTATTTT. Its protein is CASSPRQGSVTDTQYF. The full variable domain, rest sourced from reference TRBV11-2 and TRBJ2-3, is EAGVAQSPRYKIIEKRQSVAFWCNPISGHATLYWYQQILGQGPKLLIQFQNNGVVDDSQLPKDRFSAERLKGVDSTLKIQPAKLEDSAVYLCASSPRQGSVTDTQYFGPGTRLTVL.

This clonotype appeared a few times. This chain uses TRBV6-2 or TRBV6-3 with TRBJ2-5, with 10 bases fitting TRBD1. The CDR3 length is 15 residues. The V segment lost 5 bases and the J segment 5 bases; nucleotides outside the gene matches: 8. From germline, CDR1 is MNHEY and CDR2 SVGEGT. This CDR3 is CASSAPGQGSETQYF. As DNA, the CDR3 is TGTGCCAGCAGTGCACCGGGACAGGGGTCGGAGACCCAGTACTTC.

As to this clonotype: One end of the junction varies from germline; a read error may be responsible. The CDR3 sequence is CASSSRGLSYNEQLF. In DNA form, the CDR3 reads TGTGCCAGCAGTTCCAGGGGGTTATCCTACAATGAGCAGCTCTTC. This chain uses TRBV12-3 or TRBV12-4 with TRBJ2-1, with 7 positions matching TRBD1. The CDR3 contains 15 residues.

The chain carries TRBV24-1 and TRBJ2-5, with 7 bases matching TRBD1. CDR3 length: 15 residues. Germline loops: CDR1 KGHDR, CDR2 SFDVKD. After removal of 7 bases from V and 4 bases from J, the junction contained 11 bases not matched to a gene. This CDR3 is CATSHRTGHRETQYF. DNA for the CDR3: TGTGCCACCAGCCATCGGACAGGTCATCGAGAGACCCAGTACTTC.

This clonotype was recorded many times. The V and J genes are TRBV3-1 and TRBJ2-3; possible D gene TRBD2, 6 bases. V lost 0 bases and J 14 bases, leaving 12 bases between the germline ends. CDR1 and CDR2 from the germline V gene are LGHDT and YNNKEL (reference sequence). This CDR3 has 12 residues. CDR3 coding DNA: TGTGCCAGCAGCCAAGACGGGCGGGGTCTGTATTTT. This encodes CASSQDGRGLYF.

In this sample, this clonotype turned up many times. This chain links TRBV5-1 with TRBJ1-5; tentative D call: TRBD1 (6 bases). The CDR3 is 16 residues long. V gave up 7 bases and J gave up 1 base, with 18 bases separating them. The germline gives CDR1 SGHRS, CDR2 YFSETQ. The CDR3 coding sequence is TGCGCCAGCGCCGCCATGCCGGGGGCCAGCAATCAGCCCCAGCATTTT. It translates to CASAAMPGASNQPQHF.

This clonotype was detected a few times. This rearrangement joins TRBV7-9 to TRBJ2-5; D is unclear. The CDR3 has 12 amino acids. Germline assignment: CDR1 SEHNR and CDR2 FQNEAQ (reference sequence). V was cut by 3 bases and J by 5 bases, with 7 bases left in between. DNA for the CDR3: TGTGCCAGCAGCTTGGGGTTTGAGACCCAGTACTTC. This codes for CASSLGFETQYF. The variable domain in full, with the rest retrieved from reference TRBV7-9 and TRBJ2-5, is DTGVSQNPRHKITKRGQNVTFRCDPISEHNRLYWYRQTLGQGPEFLTYFQNEAQLEKSRLLSDRFSAERPKGSFSTLEIQRTEQGDSAMYLCASSLGFETQYFGPGTRLLVL.

Only a few counts were recorded for this clonotype. The chain joins TRBV2 to TRBJ2-5; 13 nucleotides match TRBD2. Per the germline V gene, CDR1 is SNHLY and CDR2 is FYNNEI. The CDR3 length is 12 residues. The J segment lost 13 bases and the V segment lost 1 base, leaving 0 bases of the junction unmatched. CDR3 loop: CASSEGTSGGYF. In nucleotides, the CDR3 is TGTGCCAGCAGTGAAGGGACTAGCGGGGGGTACTTC.

V is TRBV12-3 or TRBV12-4 and J is TRBJ2-5; D possibly corresponds to TRBD1 (6 bases). This CDR3 region has 16 residues. Trimming stripped 5 bases from V and 2 bases from J, with 18 bases between. CDR3 coding DNA: TGTGCCAGCAGTCCTTCTCGGATAAGGGGGCAAGAGACCCAGTACTTC. It translates to CASSPSRIRGQETQYF.

CDR3 loop: CASNLEGGEQFF. The CDR3 DNA is TGTGCCAGCAACCTAGAGGGGGGTGAGCAGTTCTTC. The rearrangement links TRBV7-2 to TRBJ2-1; D might be TRBD1 or TRBD2, each matching 6 bases. V lost 7 bases to trimming and J lost 9 bases, with 13 bases between them. The germline CDR1 and CDR2 sequences are SGHTA and FQGNSA. The CDR3 extends over 12 amino acids.

The chain is built from TRBV12-3 or TRBV12-4 and TRBJ2-7; no firm D call. CDR3 length: 14 residues. The germline V and J ends were trimmed by 3 bases and 2 bases, with 11 bases remaining between them. The CDR3 DNA reads TGTGCCAGCAGTTTTGGTGCCAGGACCTACGAGCAGTACTTC. Amino acids: CASSFGARTYEQYF.

This clonotype was seen just once. A much larger clone is a single base away; this may be a read error. The gene calls are TRBV7-2 and TRBJ1-1, with 7 bases lining up with TRBD1. The CDR3 runs to 14 residues. Per germline, CDR1 SGHTA and CDR2 FQGNSA. Trimming cost V 4 bases and J 1 base; bases outside gene matches: 3. The CDR3 bases are TGTGCCAGCAGCTCCCGGGACAGGAACACTGAAGCTTTCTTT. Encoded protein: CASSSRDRNTEAFF. Based on the CDR3 plus reference TRBV7-2 and TRBJ1-1, the full variable domain is GAGVSQSPSNKVTEKGKDVELRCDPISGHTALYWYRQSLGQGLEFLIYFQGNSAPDKSGLPSDRFSAERTGGSVSTLTIQRTQQEDSAVYLCASSSRDRNTEAFFGQGTRLTVV.

This clonotype was observed a handful of times. The chain recombines TRBV20-1 with TRBJ2-7; tentatively, D is TRBD2 (7 bases). The CDR3 is 12 residues long. Germline lookup yields CDR1 DFQATT and CDR2 SNEGSKA (reference sequence). The CDR3 region is CSKTEGGHEQYF. The CDR3 region has the DNA TGCAGCAAGACCGAGGGGGGGCACGAGCAGTACTTC.

This clonotype was seen more than once but under ten times. The rearrangement joins TRBV12-3 or TRBV12-4 to TRBJ2-7; D possibly corresponds to TRBD1 (6 bases). V was shortened by 0 bases and J by 0 bases, with 9 bases between the two germline ends. This CDR3 is built from 15 residues. CDR3 residues: CASSLAGQNSYEQYF. CDR3 sequence (DNA): TGTGCCAGCAGTTTAGCAGGACAGAACTCCTACGAGCAGTACTTC.

The chain joins TRBV5-6 to TRBJ1-1; D may be TRBD1 (6 bases). V lost 6 bases and J lost 4, with 16 bases in between. Per germline, CDR1 SGHDT and CDR2 YYEEEE. The CDR3 sequence is 14 residues long. Written as DNA, the CDR3 is TGTGCCAGCACCCTGGGACACGGGGGCACTGAAGCTTTCTTT. Its translation: CASTLGHGGTEAFF. The full variable domain, rest sourced from reference TRBV5-6 and TRBJ1-1, is DAGVTQSPTHLIKTRGQQVTLRCSPKSGHDTVSWYQQALGQGPQFIFQYYEEEERQRGNFPDRFSGHQFPNYSSELNVNALLLGDSALYLCASTLGHGGTEAFFGQGTRLTVV.

The chain has TRBV24-1 and TRBJ2-2, with D possibly being TRBD2 (7 bases). Germline loops: CDR1 KGHDR, CDR2 SFDVKD. Trimming pared 2 bases from V and 5 bases from J, leaving 17 bases between. The CDR3 runs to 17 residues. This chain's CDR3 is CATSDSKSGGSTGELFF. The CDR3 DNA reads TGTGCCACCAGTGATTCAAAATCGGGGGGCAGTACCGGGGAGCTGTTTTTT.

This clonotype turned up a few times. This chain connects TRBV5-6 to TRBJ2-7, with TRBD2 as a possible D gene (5 bases). The CDR3 covers 13 residues. Germline V gene lookup returns CDR1 SGHDT and CDR2 YYEEEE. The V and J ends lost 4 bases and 5 bases respectively, with 13 bases between them. The CDR3 DNA is TGTGCCAGCAGCCCATGGGAGCTTAACGAGCAGTACTTC. It specifies CASSPWELNEQYF.

This chain connects TRBV5-4 to TRBJ2-7, with 10 positions matching TRBD2. There are 16 residues in the CDR3. Germline values: CDR1 SGHNT, CDR2 YYREEE (reference sequence). J lost 3 bases, V lost 4 bases, and 10 bases had no gene match. The CDR3 bases are TGTGCCAGCAGCCCCGAAAGCGGGAGGGCCCTCTACGAGCAGTACTTC. Translation: CASSPESGRALYEQYF.

This clonotype has ten or more counts. The chain couples TRBV9 to TRBJ2-3; 12 nucleotides agree with TRBD2. This CDR3 is built from 15 residues. V gave up 3 bases and J gave up 3 bases; unmatched junction bases: 2. Per germline, CDR1 SGDLS and CDR2 YYNGEE. This CDR3 reads CASSATSGGTDTQYF. CDR3 bases: TGTGCCAGCAGCGCGACTAGCGGGGGAACAGATACGCAGTATTTT. The whole variable domain, filled in from reference TRBV9 and TRBJ2-3, reads DSGVTQTPKHLITATGQRVTLRCSPRSGDLSVYWYQQSLDQGLQFLIQYYNGEERAKGNILERFSAQQFPDLHSELNLSSLELGDSALYFCASSATSGGTDTQYFGPGTRLTVL.

V usage is TRBV4-1 and J usage is TRBJ1-1; TRBD1 is a possible D gene (5 bases). Trimming stripped 3 bases from V and 0 bases from J, with 14 bases between. CDR1 and CDR2 (germline): MGHRA, YSYEKL. The CDR3 sequence is 16 residues long. The CDR3: CASSHEGTDVNTEAFF. The CDR3 nucleotides read TGCGCCAGCAGCCATGAAGGGACGGATGTGAACACTGAAGCTTTCTTT.

This clonotype was detected a few times. The J gene is TRBJ2-7, the V gene TRBV3-1, with D tentatively TRBD1 (6 bases). CDR3 length: 15 amino acids. The germline V gene encodes CDR1 LGHDT and CDR2 YNNKEL (reference sequence). Trimming removed 2 bases at V and 3 bases at J, with 14 bases between. The CDR3: CASSQTGNGDYEQYF. Here the CDR3 DNA reads TGTGCCAGCAGCCAAACAGGGAATGGAGACTACGAGCAGTACTTC.

This rearrangement joins TRBV6-4 to TRBJ2-1; 10 nucleotides line up with TRBD2. CDR3 length equals 14 residues. Trimming took 8 bases from V and 5 from J; bases not matched to a gene: 6. The germline gives CDR1 MRHNA, CDR2 SNTAGT. This CDR3 is CASASSGSNNEQFF. The CDR3 DNA sequence: TGTGCCAGCGCTTCTAGCGGGAGCAACAATGAGCAGTTCTTC.

This clonotype was picked up a small number of times. Here the CDR3 DNA reads TGCGCCAGCAGCCAAGATAGGGAGGGGCAGGGGGCCTACAATGAGCAGTTCTTC. Amino acids: CASSQDREGQGAYNEQFF. The chain carries TRBV4-1 and TRBJ2-1, with D perhaps being TRBD1 or TRBD2 (7 bases each). The CDR3 length is 18 residues. Trimming took off 0 bases at V and 2 bases at J, with 17 bases between the two ends. Germline assignment: CDR1 MGHRA and CDR2 YSYEKL.

This clonotype was observed a handful of times. The chain couples TRBV29-1 to TRBJ2-2, with D maybe TRBD2 (5 bases). Germline CDR1 SQVTM, CDR2 ANQGSEA. The V and J ends lost 7 bases and 2 bases respectively, with 17 bases between them. The CDR3 extends over 15 amino acids. CDR3 nucleotides: TGCAGCGGCCTCGGGATAGAAGTCAACACCGGGGAGCTGTTTTTT. Translated: CSGLGIEVNTGELFF.

This clonotype was seen ten or more times. This sequence joins TRBV12-3 or TRBV12-4 and TRBJ2-4, with D possibly being TRBD2 (7 bases). V lost 3 bases and J lost 8, with 14 bases in between. The CDR3 extends over 14 amino acids. The CDR3 sequence is CASSFRGGLDIQYF. The CDR3 region has the DNA TGTGCCAGCAGTTTTAGGGGGGGCCTGGACATTCAGTACTTC.

The rearrangement uses TRBV3-1 and TRBJ2-7; 7 bases align to TRBD2. The J segment lost 6 bases and the V segment lost 2 bases, leaving 7 bases of the junction unmatched. The length of the CDR3 is 14 residues. CDR1 LGHDT and CDR2 YNNKEL come from the germline V gene (reference sequence). The CDR3 protein is CASSQSWAGVEQYF. CDR3 bases: TGTGCCAGCAGCCAAAGTTGGGCGGGGGTCGAGCAGTACTTC.

This clonotype has only a few counts. The gene calls are TRBV5-1 and TRBJ1-6; no firm D call. The germline gives CDR1 SGHRS, CDR2 YFSETQ. Trimming removed 5 bases from V and 5 bases from J, with 11 bases in between. The CDR3 extends over 14 amino acids. Here the CDR3 DNA reads TGCGCCAGCAGAGGCGGGAATGATAATTCACCCCTCCACTTT. This codes for CASRGGNDNSPLHF.

J is TRBJ2-7 and V is TRBV11-3; D remains ambiguous. The CDR3 sequence is 11 residues long. Germline CDR1 SGHNT, CDR2 YENEEA. The V end was cut by 0 bases, the J end by 11 bases, with 8 bases between. In DNA, the CDR3 is TGTGCCAGCAGCTTAGAGAACCGCAAGTACTTC. It translates to CASSLENRKYF.

The sample holds a few counts of this clonotype. The rearrangement joins TRBV29-1 to TRBJ2-7; D may be TRBD1 (6 bases). There are 14 residues in the CDR3. The V gene's germline CDR1 is SQVTM and CDR2 ANQGSEA. The V end was cut by 4 bases, the J end by 1 base, with 14 bases between. In DNA form, the CDR3 reads TGCAGCGTTGGAATACAGGGAAAATCCTACGAGCAGTACTTC. Translated, it gives CSVGIQGKSYEQYF.